This T cell receptor beta chain was recorded in a study of T cell repertoires in cytomegalovirus infection. The wider study: Public TCR beta signatures indicated both CMV infection and matching HLA type.

The ends were cut back, 5 bases at V and 0 bases at J, with 9 bases in the middle. Germline V gene data show CDR1 as SGHTA and CDR2 as FQGNSA. The CDR3 runs to 14 residues. This clonotype was seen repeatedly, ten times or more. TCRdb fed the reads into MiXCR, producing one record per CDR3 protein. The sample has about 190,000 distinct CDR3 sequences, 9.5% seen once; the top ten hold about 4.2%. The chain carries TRBV7-2 and TRBJ2-3; no reliable D call. The receptor comes from a human donor in good health (CMV status not recorded). Some clones in this sample may be carry-over from other donors' samples. The sequenced sample was PBMCs. The CDR3 is CASSPQTSTDTQYF. The CDR3 DNA sequence: TGTGCCAGCAGCCCGCAGACAAGCACAGATACGCAGTATTTT.